The 24 T cell receptor beta chains below come from one sample, sequenced in a study of shared T cell receptors in the human thymus. The assay was immunoSEQ multiplex PCR, and TCRdb's table has in-frame clones only and misses some. The table records under 850,000 clones, approximately 90% of them present only once. These data also featured in a second study, about human thymus T cells.

The sequenced sample consisted of thymocytes. The source of these receptors is a boy under three years old with a congenital heart defect.

This chain joins TRBV19 and TRBJ1-1; D gene uncertain. This CDR3 has 15 residues. CDR1 LNHDA and CDR2 SQIVND come from the germline V gene (reference sequence). Trimming removed 4 bases from V and 0 bases from J, with 12 bases in between. The CDR3 bases are TGTGCCAGTAGTACCGTCGAGCCCCTGAACACTGAAGCTTTCTTT. As protein: CASSTVEPLNTEAFF.

The chain carries TRBV6-1 and TRBJ1-2; D not resolved. V was shortened by 2 bases and J by 0 bases, with 10 bases between the two germline ends. CDR1 and CDR2 from the germline V gene are MNHNS and SASEGT. The CDR3 is 15 residues long. CDR3 loop: CASSERHKPNYGYTF. The CDR3 nucleotides are TGTGCCAGCAGTGAACGACACAAGCCTAACTATGGCTACACCTTC.

The V call is TRBV9, the J call TRBJ2-1; possible D gene TRBD2, 5 bases. V lost 3 bases and J 2 bases, leaving 15 bases between the germline ends. CDR1 is SGDLS and CDR2 is YYNGEE in the germline V gene. CDR3 length: 16 amino acids. The CDR3 loop reads CASSGQRRTPYNEQFF. CDR3 coding DNA: TGTGCCAGCAGCGGGCAGCGGAGAACCCCCTACAATGAGCAGTTCTTC.

The chain couples TRBV4-1 to TRBJ2-7, with a weak D call TRBD1 (6 bases). Per the germline V gene, CDR1 is MGHRA and CDR2 is YSYEKL. The ends were cut back, 1 base at V and 5 bases at J, with 15 bases in the middle. The CDR3 length is 15 residues. The CDR3 nucleotides read TGCGCCAGCAGCCAAGTTGGGTCCAGGGGCCACGAGCAGTACTTC. Translated: CASSQVGSRGHEQYF.

CDR3 DNA: TGTGCCAGCAGCTTAGATCCGCAATCAGGGAAAACCTACGAGCAGTACTTC. As protein: CASSLDPQSGKTYEQYF. The chain is built from TRBV7-8 and TRBJ2-7; D is possibly TRBD1 (5 bases). Germline V gene data show CDR1 as SGHVS and CDR2 as FQNEAQ. The CDR3 contains 17 residues. Trimming took off 1 base at V and 2 bases at J, with 18 bases between the two ends.

The gene calls are TRBV2 and TRBJ2-7; TRBD2 aligns across 11 bases. V lost 2 bases to trimming and J lost 6 bases; unmatched junction nucleotides: 6. The CDR3 is made up of 15 amino acids. Germline-derived CDR1 and CDR2 are SNHLY and FYNNEI. This CDR3 is CASSERLAGGFEQYF. The CDR3 bases are TGTGCCAGCAGTGAACGGCTAGCGGGAGGATTCGAGCAGTACTTC.

Concerning this clone: Other DNA sequences in the same sample also yield this CDR3. The chain is built from TRBV5-1 and TRBJ1-2; 9 bases match TRBD1. The CDR3 consists of 15 residues. The germline gives CDR1 SGHRS, CDR2 YFSETQ. Trimming removed 0 bases from V and 0 bases from J; junction bases left unmatched: 0. This chain's CDR3 is CASSLGDRANYGYTF. The CDR3 coding sequence is TGCGCCAGCAGCTTGGGGGACAGGGCTAACTATGGCTACACCTTC. The full variable domain, in which reference TRBV5-1 and TRBJ1-2 provide the parts outside the CDR3, is KAGVTQTPRYLIKTRGQQVTLSCSPISGHRSVSWYQQTPGQGLQFLFEYFSETQRNKGNFPGRFSGRQFSNSRSEMNVSTLELGDSALYLCASSLGDRANYGYTFGSGTRLTVV.

The J gene is TRBJ2-7, the V gene TRBV27; 9 bases map to TRBD2. This CDR3 has 20 amino acids. Germline CDR1 is MNHEY and CDR2 is SMNVEV (reference sequence). V lost 5 bases to trimming and J lost 7 bases; unmatched junction nucleotides: 27. CDR3 amino acids: CASSRPQRPDEGREGGEQYF. The DNA of the CDR3 is TGTGCCAGCAGTCGTCCTCAGCGCCCTGACGAAGGGCGGGAGGGCGGGGAGCAGTACTTC.

The rearrangement joins TRBV5-1 to TRBJ2-3, with 7 bases that match TRBD1. This CDR3 is 18 amino acids long. Germline V lookup: CDR1 SGHRS, CDR2 YFSETQ. After removal of 4 bases from V and 4 bases from J, the junction contained 18 bases not matched to a gene. CDR3: CASSKGQNLAVTPDTQYF. The CDR3 DNA reads TGCGCCAGCAGCAAGGGACAGAATCTTGCCGTTACTCCAGATACGCAGTATTTT.

This CDR3 reads CSVPSEGANYGYTF. The CDR3 bases are TGCAGCGTCCCCTCGGAGGGGGCCAACTATGGCTACACCTTC. The J gene is TRBJ1-2, the V gene TRBV29-1; 7 nucleotides align to TRBD1. The J segment lost 2 bases and the V segment lost 6 bases, leaving 9 bases of the junction unmatched. The CDR3 is 14 amino acids. Germline CDR1 reads SQVTM; CDR2 reads ANQGSEA.

This chain joins TRBV28 and TRBJ2-7; tentative D call: TRBD2 (6 bases). The length of the CDR3 is 15 residues. Between the trimmed V and J ends, which lost 5 bases and 0 bases, there was a span of 14 bases. Germline assignment: CDR1 MDHEN and CDR2 SYDVKM. The CDR3 nucleotides read TGTGCCAGCAGTCCGCTGGAGGGGTTCTCCTACGAGCAGTACTTC. The encoded protein is CASSPLEGFSYEQYF.

Note on this clone: The germline gene is not matched at one end of the junction; a read error may be the cause. This sequence joins TRBV4-3 and TRBJ2-2; 7 nucleotides match TRBD1. Germline V gene lookup returns CDR1 LGHNA and CDR2 YSLEER. The CDR3 is 17 residues long. CDR3: CASSQDSTGVNNGELFF. The CDR3, as DNA: TGCGCCAGCAGCCAAGATTCAACAGGGGTGAACAACGGGGAGCTGTTTTTT.

The V gene is TRBV20-1, the J gene TRBJ2-5; D is unclear. The DNA matches TRBJ2-7 better at its end, which makes the J call doubtful. The CDR3 contains 11 residues. Germline V CDR1 and CDR2: DFQATT, SNEGSKA (reference sequence). The CDR3 loop reads CSARDEYEQYF. The CDR3 nucleotides are TGCAGTGCTAGAGATGAGTACGAGCAGTACTTC.

J is TRBJ2-7 and V is TRBV6-1; no firm D call. V dropped 0 bases and J dropped 0 bases, with 12 bases sitting between them. Germline CDR1 and CDR2: MNHNS and SASEGT. The CDR3 runs 16 residues. CDR3 residues: CASSEAERRSSYEQYF. DNA for the CDR3: TGTGCCAGCAGTGAAGCCGAAAGGCGGAGCTCCTACGAGCAGTACTTC.

This chain connects TRBV29-1 to TRBJ2-7; D is perhaps TRBD2 (5 bases). V was clipped by 0 bases and J by 9 bases, with 21 bases between them. Germline V lookup: CDR1 SQVTM, CDR2 ANQGSEA. The CDR3 has 15 amino acids. CDR3: CSVEDGETKPSVQYF. In nucleotides, the CDR3 is TGCAGCGTTGAAGATGGGGAGACTAAACCGTCTGTGCAGTACTTC.

The CDR3 coding sequence is TGTGCCAGCAGCCTGGGACAGTTTAATGAAAAACTGTTTTTT. Its translation is CASSLGQFNEKLFF. The chain is built from TRBV7-2 and TRBJ1-4; 7 bases line up with TRBD1. The J segment lost 4 bases and the V segment lost 5 bases, leaving 4 bases of the junction unmatched. This CDR3 contains 14 residues. The V gene's germline CDR1 is SGHTA and CDR2 FQGNSA.

This chain joins TRBV4-1 and TRBJ1-1; D ambiguous. This CDR3 region has 13 residues. In germline, CDR1 is MGHRA, CDR2 YSYEKL. Between the trimmed V and J ends, which lost 1 base and 4 bases, there was a span of 7 bases. The CDR3 here is CASSQAPRTEAFF. DNA of the CDR3: TGCGCCAGCAGCCAAGCCCCCCGCACTGAAGCTTTCTTT.

The CDR3 DNA sequence: TGTGCCAGCAGTTTGTCCCCTCGCTCCAGGGGGTACAGCTCCTACGAGCAGTACTTC. This sequence encodes CASSLSPRSRGYSSYEQYF. The chain is built from TRBV27 and TRBJ2-7; 7 bases fit TRBD1. Germline lookup yields CDR1 MNHEY and CDR2 SMNVEV (reference sequence). The CDR3 is 19 amino acids. V gave up 3 bases and J gave up 0 bases; unmatched junction bases: 17.

The gene calls are TRBV6-6 and TRBJ2-7, with 7 bases identical to TRBD1. The junction had 4 bases not matched to a gene; V was cut back by 10 bases and J by 4 bases. The CDR3 has 11 amino acids. Germline CDR1 is MNHNY and CDR2 is SVGAGI (reference sequence). The CDR3 sequence: CAIGTAYEQYF. The DNA of the CDR3 is TGTGCCATCGGGACAGCATACGAGCAGTACTTC.

J is TRBJ2-1 and V is TRBV11-3, with D unresolved. Looked up from germline, CDR1 is SGHNT and CDR2 is YENEEA. V was pared by 4 bases and J by 6 bases, with 13 bases between. The CDR3 totals 14 residues. The DNA of the CDR3 is TGTGCCAGCAGCTCCGACGGGTCATGCAATGAGCAGTTCTTC. Its translation is CASSSDGSCNEQFF.

The chain has TRBV2 and TRBJ2-5, with 8 nucleotides matching TRBD2. The CDR3 covers 16 residues. The germline gives CDR1 SNHLY, CDR2 FYNNEI. J gave up 4 bases and V 6 bases, and 13 bases lay outside the gene matches. CDR3 DNA: TGTGCCAGCAGCCCGCCCCTAGCGGGTTGTGGAGAGACCCAGTACTTC. Its translation: CASSPPLAGCGETQYF.

V usage is TRBV7-8 and J usage is TRBJ2-3; 10 bases align to TRBD2. Germline V lookup: CDR1 SGHVS, CDR2 FQNEAQ. J lost 4 bases, V lost 5 bases, and 9 bases had no gene match. CDR3 length: 16 amino acids. CDR3 sequence (DNA): TGTGCCAGCAGCATAACTAGCGGGGTGGCATCAGATACGCAGTATTTT. Encoded protein: CASSITSGVASDTQYF. Full variable domain (rest looked up from reference TRBV7-8 and TRBJ2-3): GAGVSQSPRYKVAKRGQDVALRCDPISGHVSLFWYQQALGQGPEFLTYFQNEAQLDKSGLPSDRFFAERPEGSVSTLKIQRTQQEDSAVYLCASSITSGVASDTQYFGPGTRLTVL.

The rearrangement uses TRBV14 and TRBJ2-1; TRBD2 matches at 8 bases. The CDR3 has 17 residues. The germline V gene encodes CDR1 SGHDN and CDR2 FVKESK. V shed 1 base, J shed 1 base, and the junction held 6 bases outside the gene matches. The CDR3 here is CASSQAIAGLSYNEQFF. CDR3 nucleotides: TGTGCCAGCAGCCAAGCCATAGCGGGATTGTCCTACAATGAGCAGTTCTTC.

This chain's CDR3 is CASSSIGDRGLNTEAFF. Written as DNA, the CDR3 is TGTGCCAGCAGCTCAATAGGGGACAGGGGATTGAACACTGAAGCTTTCTTT. This sequence joins TRBV5-6 and TRBJ1-1; the match to TRBD1 covers 10 bases. J was trimmed by 0 bases and V by 3 bases; bases with no gene match: 8. Germline V gene lookup returns CDR1 SGHDT and CDR2 YYEEEE. This CDR3 is 17 amino acids long.